A selection of T cell receptor beta chains follows, all from one sample in a study of cytomegalovirus exposure and HLA in healthy donors. Profiling relied on immunoSEQ multiplex PCR, and the TCRdb table lists in-frame clones only, not all of them. Seen here are under 150,000 clones, 60% to 85% observed once, and the top ten hold around 1.2%. The material sequenced was PBMCs. The source is a male donor in good health and CMV-seropositive. Each CDR3 is given with its conserved first and last residue. D genes are given only for firm matches. Clone size is stated in some rows and not others, as once, few, many or a class when expanded.

v_gene,j_gene,d_gene,abundance,CDR3nt,CDR3aa
TRBV11-2,TRBJ2-7,TRBD1,-,TGTGCCAGCAGCTTAGGACAGGGGGCCTACGAGCAGTACTTC,CASSLGQGAYEQYF
TRBV6-5,TRBJ1-1,-,-,TGTGCCAGCAGTTATTCAGACATCACCACTGAAGCTTTCTTT,CASSYSDITTEAFF
TRBV27,TRBJ2-1,TRBD2,-,TGTGCCAGCAGTTTAGAGGCGGGAGGCTCCTACAATGAGCAGTTCTTC,CASSLEAGGSYNEQFF
TRBV18,TRBJ1-1,TRBD1,-,TGTGCCAGCTCACCCCGACAGGGTGGAAACACTGAAGCTTTCTTT,CASSPRQGGNTEAFF
TRBV7-8,TRBJ2-1,TRBD2,-,TGTGCCAGCAGCTTAGCGCTAGCGGGTCATCAATACAATGAGCAGTTCTTC,CASSLALAGHQYNEQFF
TRBV19,TRBJ1-5,TRBD1,-,TGTGCCAGTCAAACAGAAGGGACAGGGGGCCGCCAGCCCCAGCATTTT,CASQTEGTGGRQPQHF
TRBV18,TRBJ2-7,-,once,TGTGCCAGCACGGAAACCGGGGAAAACTACGAGCAGTACTTC,CASTETGENYEQYF
TRBV19,TRBJ1-5,TRBD1,once,TGTGCCAGTAGTGCGGGGACAGGGGGCTTTCAGCCCCAGCATTTT,CASSAGTGGFQPQHF
TRBV19,TRBJ2-3,TRBD2,-,TGTGCCAGTAGCCAGGGACTAGCGGGGAGCACAGATACGCAGTATTTT,CASSQGLAGSTDTQYF
TRBV6-6,TRBJ1-1,TRBD1,-,TGTGCCAGCACAATTTCCGGGACAGGGTACACTGAAGCTTTCTTT,CASTISGTGYTEAFF
TRBV18,TRBJ2-7,-,-,TGTGCCAGCTCACCACCGGGGGGTTTGTCCTACGAGCAGTACTTC,CASSPPGGLSYEQYF
TRBV7-3,TRBJ2-2,-,once,TGTGCCAGCAGCTTACGACAGGGAGGCGCCGGGGAGCTGTTTTTT,CASSLRQGGAGELFF
TRBV2,TRBJ2-3,TRBD2,-,TGTGCCACCCGAAGCGGGGGGCCCACAGATACGCAGTATTTT,CATRSGGPTDTQYF
TRBV5-6,TRBJ1-1,TRBD1,few,TGTGCCAGCAGCTCCGACAGGGCCCAGAACACTGAAGCTTTCTTT,CASSSDRAQNTEAFF
TRBV6-5,TRBJ2-2,-,-,TGTGCCAGCAGTTACCTCTCCCCCGGGGAGCTGTTTTTT,CASSYLSPGELFF
TRBV4-3,TRBJ2-7,-,-,TGCGCCAGCAGCCAAGATCAGTTCGAGGGAGCCACTCTCTACTTC,CASSQDQFEGATLYF
TRBV7-3,TRBJ2-1,TRBD2,-,TGTGCCAGCAGCTTACGGGAGGGCCCAGGGAATGAGCAGTTCTTC,CASSLREGPGNEQFF
TRBV5-1,TRBJ1-4,-,-,TGCGCCAGCAGCTTTGTAGGGGGAATAAACGAAAAACTGTTTTTT,CASSFVGGINEKLFF
TRBV4-3,TRBJ2-1,TRBD2,-,TGCGCCAGCAGCCAAGACCTCATAGCGGGAGGGGGCAATGAGCAGTTCTTC,CASSQDLIAGGGNEQFF
TRBV7-8,TRBJ2-3,-,-,TGTGCCAGCAGCCCCGGGAGCACAGATACGCAGTATTTT,CASSPGSTDTQYF
TRBV25-1,TRBJ2-5,-,-,TGTGCCAGCAGTGAAGGTCCCGTTGCAGGGCAAGAGACCCAGTACTTC,CASSEGPVAGQETQYF
TRBV11-2,TRBJ2-7,TRBD1,-,TGTGCCAGCAGCCAGACGCCTACAGGGGTCTACGAGCAGTACTTC,CASSQTPTGVYEQYF
TRBV6-4,TRBJ2-1,TRBD1,-,TGTGCCAGCAGTGACTCTTGGACAGGTCATCGGAATGAGCAGTTCTTC,CASSDSWTGHRNEQFF
TRBV6-1,TRBJ2-2,TRBD2,-,TGTGCCAGCAAGACGGGACTAGCCACCGGGGAGCTGTTTTTT,CASKTGLATGELFF
TRBV7-2,TRBJ2-2,-,once,TGTGCCAGCAGCTTAGCCTCCGAGGGAAACGGGGAGCTGTTTTTT,CASSLASEGNGELFF
TRBV6-6,TRBJ2-3,TRBD2,-,TGTGCCAGCAGTGGGCTAGCGGGGTCCACAGATACGCAGTATTTT,CASSGLAGSTDTQYF
TRBV5-1,TRBJ2-1,TRBD2,-,TGCGCCAGCAGCTTGGTAGCGGGGGGAAACAATGAGCAGTTCTTC,CASSLVAGGNNEQFF
TRBV27,TRBJ2-3,-,-,TGTGCCAGCAGTACAGCGGGTGCGGGGTCGAATACGCAGTATTTT,CASSTAGAGSNTQYF
TRBV5-1,TRBJ2-7,TRBD2,-,TGCGCCAGCAGCCCATGGACTAGCGGAACCTACGAGCAGTACTTC,CASSPWTSGTYEQYF
TRBV19,TRBJ2-1,TRBD1,-,TGTGCCAGTAGTATCCAGGGACAGGCCCAGCAGTTCTTC,CASSIQGQAQQFF
TRBV11-2,TRBJ2-1,-,-,TGTGCCAGCAGCTTTGGTGGTAGCTCCTACAATGAGCAGTTCTTC,CASSFGGSSYNEQFF
TRBV18,TRBJ1-1,-,-,TGTGCCAGCTCACCACCACGGGTGCGGAACACTGAAGCTTTCTTT,CASSPPRVRNTEAFF
TRBV4-1,TRBJ1-1,TRBD1,-,TGCGCCAGCAGCCAAGCTACAGGACAGGGGAACACTGAAGCTTTCTTT,CASSQATGQGNTEAFF
TRBV27,TRBJ2-3,-,-,TGTGCCAGCAGTCGGGAGGGGGCCAGCACAGATACGCAGTATTTT,CASSREGASTDTQYF
TRBV15,TRBJ1-5,-,few,TGTGCCACCAGCAGAGGGAGGGACCTACAGCCCCAGCATTTT,CATSRGRDLQPQHF
TRBV11-2,TRBJ1-6,-,-,TGTGCCAGCAGCTTAGCGGCCAGGGGTAATTCACCCCTCCACTTT,CASSLAARGNSPLHF
TRBV5-8,TRBJ2-3,TRBD2,-,TGTGCCAGCAGCTTCCAGGGAGGGGCAGATACGCAGTATTTT,CASSFQGGADTQYF
TRBV9,TRBJ2-3,TRBD2,few,TGTGCCAGCAGCGTAGTACTAGCGGGAGGGACAGATACGCAGTATTTT,CASSVVLAGGTDTQYF
TRBV7-8,TRBJ1-1,-,-,TGTGCCAGCAGCTTATGGGGAGAAGGCACTGAAGCTTTCTTT,CASSLWGEGTEAFF
TRBV5-4,TRBJ1-2,TRBD1,-,TGTGCCAGCAATTCAGGGGGCGCAGGTTTTGGCTACACCTTC,CASNSGGAGFGYTF
TRBV28,TRBJ1-1,-,-,TGTGCCAGCAGCCATCCCCCGGACAGCATGAACACTGAAGCTTTCTTT,CASSHPPDSMNTEAFF
TRBV27,TRBJ1-2,-,-,TGTGCCAGCAGCATTTCCGTTTCCGGTCCAAATGGCTACACCTTC,CASSISVSGPNGYTF
TRBV7-3,TRBJ2-2,-,-,TGTGCCAGCGCCGGGGGGCCGAACACCGGGGAGCTGTTTTTT,CASAGGPNTGELFF
TRBV5-1,TRBJ2-1,TRBD2,-,TGCGCCAGCAGCGATGTACTAGCGGCCCATGAGCAGTTCTTC,CASSDVLAAHEQFF
TRBV6-4,TRBJ1-1,TRBD1,-,TGTGCCAGCAGTGACCCGAACAGGGGCCGCACGAACACTGAAGCTTTCTTT,CASSDPNRGRTNTEAFF
TRBV4-2,TRBJ2-5,TRBD2,-,TGTGCCAGCAGCCAAGGACTAGCGGGAGACGGCCAAGAGACCCAGTACTTC,CASSQGLAGDGQETQYF
TRBV27,TRBJ1-5,TRBD1,-,TGTGCCAGCAGCCCGCTCCGAGAGACAGGGCGTATGCAGCCCCAGCATTTT,CASSPLRETGRMQPQHF
TRBV4-2,TRBJ2-5,TRBD1,-,TGTGCCAGCAGCCAACAACTTGGACAGGGTGGGGAGACCCAGTACTTC,CASSQQLGQGGETQYF
TRBV4-3,TRBJ2-6,-,medium-sized,TGCGCCAGCAGCCAAGATACCGGTTCCGGGGCCAACGTCCTGACTTTC,CASSQDTGSGANVLTF
TRBV28,TRBJ2-7,TRBD2,-,TGTGCCAGCAGCTTCGTACTCGGACTAGCGGGGGGAACCTACGAGCAGTACTTC,CASSFVLGLAGGTYEQYF
TRBV7-3,TRBJ2-2,TRBD2,-,TGTGCCAGCAGCTTAGAATCGGCGGGAGGGCCTCGGGAGCTGTTTTTT,CASSLESAGGPRELFF
TRBV4-2,TRBJ2-7,-,-,TGTGCCAGCAGCTCAAGTCCCCAGCGGAGCTCCTACGAGCAGTACTTC,CASSSSPQRSSYEQYF
TRBV7-3,TRBJ1-1,-,-,TGTGCCAGCAGCTTACAGGGAGGCACTGAAGCTTTCTTT,CASSLQGGTEAFF
TRBV29-1,TRBJ2-1,TRBD2,-,TGCAGCGTTGTGGCTAGCGGGGATCGATACAATGAGCAGTTCTTC,CSVVASGDRYNEQFF